This T cell receptor beta chain originates from a study of T cell responses to AZD1222 COVID-19 vaccine. Study-level findings and limits: An increase in Spike-specific TCR breadth and depth was observed after two AZD1222 doses.

The assay was immunoSEQ multiplex PCR, and TCRdb's table has in-frame clones only and misses some. The sample consists of about 110,000 clones, roughly 93% of them appearing once. The CDR3 contains 12 residues. Trimming cost V 7 bases and J 6 bases, with 13 bases left between them. Looked up from germline, CDR1 is SGHRS and CDR2 is YFSETQ. On this clone: Its antigen is unidentified.

This chain connects TRBV5-1 to TRBJ1-2, with a weak D call TRBD1 (6 bases). The sequence was collected from an adult who received the AZD1222 COVID-19 vaccine. The sample here was peripheral blood, taken 28 days after the second AZD1222 dose. The CDR3: CASASTGDGYTF. The CDR3 DNA reads as TGCGCCAGCGCTTCGACAGGCGATGGCTACACCTTC.